This T cell receptor (beta chain) was documented in a study of cytomegalovirus exposure and HLA in healthy donors. Study as a whole: The approximately 130 validation repertoires matched the 600 to 700 first-cohort repertoires in platform, a later analysis reported. Points from the study as a whole: The study recorded 150 to 200 TCR beta chains that were cytomegalovirus-associated. A few chains linked to CMV were shown in vitro to be specific for CMV antigens.

Among the 120 or so subjects of the validation cohort, separate from the roughly 700-subject first cohort, were the donors. CDR1 is SGDLS and CDR2 is YYNGEE in the germline V gene. The CDR3 covers 13 residues. The V end was cut by 0 bases, the J end by 8 bases, with 11 bases between. As regards this clone: Its cognate antigen is unknown.

Profiled with immunoSEQ multiplex PCR; TCRdb holds only in-frame clones, not every one. In the table there are over 250,000 clones, about nine tenths of which are singletons. The TCR originated in a woman aged 25 to 39 in good health and CMV-seropositive. The sequenced material came from PBMCs. The V gene is TRBV9, the J gene TRBJ1-1; D uncertain. The CDR3 loop is CASSVAPDREAFF. The CDR3 DNA follows: TGTGCCAGCAGCGTAGCTCCCGATAGGGAAGCTTTCTTT.